This TCR beta chain was identified in a study of T cell repertoires in cytomegalovirus infection. On the study more broadly: Public TCR beta signatures marked donors with CMV infection and the matching HLA. Study results and limitations: HLA-C-restricted CMV clonotypes gave the most frequent clonotype in two of eight donors.

TCRdb analysed the reads with MiXCR anew, one entry per CDR3 protein. This table has roughly 990,000 distinct CDR3 sequences, less than 40% appearing once. This clonotype was found a few times. Its antigen is unknown. The sequence derives from a human donor in good health (CMV status not recorded). Some clones in this sample may be carry-over from other donors' samples. Sequencing used cultured CD8+ T cells from PBMCs, obtained from culture after CMV antigen stimulation.

This CDR3 is CASSLPRDRGGDGELFF. In DNA form, the CDR3 reads TGTGCCAGCAGTTTACCGCGGGACAGGGGAGGGGACGGGGAGCTGTTTTTT. The chain is built from TRBV12-3 or TRBV12-4 and TRBJ2-2; 10 nucleotides line up with TRBD1. The CDR3 totals 17 residues. With 2 bases clipped from V and 7 bases from J, the junction kept 10 bases outside the gene matches.